These T cell receptor beta chains were read from a single sample in a study of shared clonotypes between healthy human individuals. This table comes from immunoSEQ multiplex PCR, and its TCRdb copy is limited to in-frame clones, with some not included. The sample records some 2.1 million clones, around 95% being singletons. The specimen was naive CD4+ T cells sorted from blood. Receptors were obtained from a man aged 18 to 30 in good health. CDR3s include the opening cysteine and the closing phenylalanine or tryptophan. The D gene is left open where the match is weak. Size is stated for part of the rows, as once, few or many counts, or as a class when the clone is expanded.

TRBJ1-5 | TRBV25-1 | . | TRBD1 | CASSLPRGQINQPQHF | TGTGCCAGCAGTTTACCCCGGGGACAGATCAATCAGCCCCAGCATTTT
TRBJ1-2 | TRBV9 | . | . | CASTLDRGNYGYTF | TGTGCCAGCACCTTAGACCGCGGTAACTATGGCTACACCTTC
TRBJ1-1 | TRBV27 | . | TRBD1 | CASSFRRAYRGGEAFF | TGTGCCAGCAGTTTTCGGCGCGCCTACAGGGGGGGTGAAGCTTTCTTT
TRBJ1-1 | TRBV2 | once | . | CASSVQGTTEAFF | TGTGCCAGCAGTGTGCAGGGAACCACTGAAGCTTTCTTT
TRBJ1-1 | TRBV6-5 | . | . | CASSTTLEAFF | TGTGCCAGCAGCACTACCCTTGAAGCTTTCTTT
TRBJ1-1 | TRBV5-1 | . | TRBD1 | CASSLDGTGGGRTEAFF | TGCGCCAGCAGCTTGGACGGGACAGGGGGCGGACGGACTGAAGCTTTCTTT
TRBJ2-7 | TRBV2 | . | . | CASSIGANDEQYF | TGTGCCAGCAGTATAGGGGCAAATGACGAGCAGTACTTC
TRBJ2-3 | TRBV11-2 | . | TRBD2 | CASSSLAGGNTDTQYF | TGTGCCAGCAGCTCCCTAGCGGGGGGGAACACAGATACGCAGTATTTT
TRBJ2-3 | TRBV25-1 | . | TRBD2 | CASSEGSGRVTDTQYF | TGTGCCAGCAGTGAAGGGAGCGGGAGGGTTACAGATACGCAGTATTTT
TRBJ1-2 | TRBV10-2 | . | TRBD1 | CASSSGTGNRGYGYTF | TGCGCCAGCAGCTCCGGGACAGGGAATCGCGGGTATGGCTACACCTTC
TRBJ2-5 | TRBV9 | . | TRBD1 | CASSADRVPETQYF | TGTGCCAGCAGCGCGGACAGGGTGCCTGAGACCCAGTACTTC
TRBJ2-6 | TRBV2 | . | . | CASGASFSGANVLTF | TGTGCCAGCGGGGCATCCTTCTCTGGGGCCAACGTCCTGACTTTC
TRBJ2-3 | TRBV19 | . | . | CASSIPGLPDTQYF | TGTGCCAGTAGTATCCCAGGGTTGCCAGATACGCAGTATTTT
TRBJ2-7 | TRBV7-2 | . | . | CASSFRGGSYEQYF | TGTGCCAGCAGCTTTAGGGGTGGGTCCTACGAGCAGTACTTC
TRBJ2-3 | TRBV4-3 | . | . | CASSQDGADTQYF | TGCGCCAGCAGCCAAGATGGGGCAGATACGCAGTATTTT
TRBJ2-7 | TRBV18 | . | TRBD2 | CASSPGREMVHEQYF | TGTGCCAGCTCACCAGGGCGGGAGATGGTCCACGAGCAGTACTTC
TRBJ1-2 | TRBV19 | . | . | CASSGHPGIGGYTF | TGTGCCAGTAGCGGACATCCCGGAATTGGGGGCTACACCTTC
TRBJ2-1 | TRBV7-2 | once | . | CASSWGEAEQFF | TGTGCCAGCAGCTGGGGGGAGGCTGAGCAGTTCTTC
TRBJ1-4 | TRBV5-4 | once | . | CASSLDREEKLFF | TGTGCCAGCAGCTTGGATAGGGAGGAAAAACTGTTTTTT
TRBJ2-7 | TRBV4-3 | . | TRBD2 | CASSQETGTSFYAYEQYF | TGCGCCAGCAGCCAAGAGACAGGGACTAGCTTCTATGCCTACGAGCAGTACTTC
TRBJ1-6 | TRBV2 | . | . | CASIADNSPLHF | TGTGCCAGCATCGCGGATAATTCACCCCTCCACTTT
TRBJ1-2 | TRBV5-6 | few | . | CASSSATGWGGYTF | TGTGCCAGCAGCTCAGCTACAGGGTGGGGTGGCTACACCTTC
TRBJ2-5 | TRBV27 | . | TRBD2 | CASSQALAGVETQYF | TGTGCCAGCAGCCAGGCACTAGCGGGGGTTGAGACCCAGTACTTC
TRBJ2-3 | TRBV28 | . | TRBD1 | CASSFRQGAKYTQYF | TGTGCCAGCAGTTTCCGACAGGGGGCTAAGTATACGCAGTATTTT
TRBJ2-2 | TRBV25-1 | . | TRBD1 | CASTFAGGTGELFF | TGTGCCAGCACATTCGCAGGGGGCACCGGGGAGCTGTTTTTT
TRBJ1-3 | TRBV28 | few | . | CASTRLFGSGNTIYF | TGTGCCAGCACCCGACTTTTCGGCTCTGGAAACACCATATATTTT
TRBJ2-2 | TRBV30 | . | . | CAWSVWDPAGELFF | TGTGCCTGGAGTGTGTGGGACCCTGCCGGGGAGCTGTTTTTT
TRBJ1-5 | TRBV5-6 | . | . | CASSHGGVSNQPQHF | TGTGCCAGCAGCCACGGGGGGGTTAGCAATCAGCCCCAGCATTTT
TRBJ2-2 | TRBV5-1 | . | . | CASSPGTPNTGELFF | TGCGCCAGCAGCCCCGGGACTCCCAACACCGGGGAGCTGTTTTTT
TRBJ2-7 | TRBV7-9 | few | . | CASSGPGGPSSYEQYF | TGTGCCAGCAGCGGACCGGGCGGGCCGAGCTCCTACGAGCAGTACTTC
TRBJ1-2 | TRBV19 | . | . | CASSTHSKGLGYTF | TGTGCCAGTAGTACGCACTCCAAGGGGTTGGGCTACACCTTC